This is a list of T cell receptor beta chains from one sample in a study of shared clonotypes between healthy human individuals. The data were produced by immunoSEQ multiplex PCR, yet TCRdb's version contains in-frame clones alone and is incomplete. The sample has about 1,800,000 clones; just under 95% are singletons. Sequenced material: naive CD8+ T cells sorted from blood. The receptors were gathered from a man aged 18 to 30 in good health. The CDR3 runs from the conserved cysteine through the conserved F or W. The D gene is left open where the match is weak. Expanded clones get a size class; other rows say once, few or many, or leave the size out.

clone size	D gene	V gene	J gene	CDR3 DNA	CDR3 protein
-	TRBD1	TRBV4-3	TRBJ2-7	TGCGCCAGCAGTTCGGACAGGGTCGAGCAGTACTTC	CASSSDRVEQYF
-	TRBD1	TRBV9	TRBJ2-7	TGTGCCAGCAGCGTAGGGGACAGTATGCACGAGCAGTACTTC	CASSVGDSMHEQYF
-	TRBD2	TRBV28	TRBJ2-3	TGTGCCAGCAGTGCACCCCGGACTAGCGGGGAAGATACGCAGTATTTT	CASSAPRTSGEDTQYF
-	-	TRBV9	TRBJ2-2	TGTGCCAGCAGCGAGATAACCACCGGGGAGCTGTTTTTT	CASSEITTGELFF
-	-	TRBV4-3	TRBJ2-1	TGCGCCAGCAGCCAAGGCTTTCCAGAAATAGCCTACAATGAGCAGTTCTTC	CASSQGFPEIAYNEQFF
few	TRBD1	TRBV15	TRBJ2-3	TGTGCCACCAACCTAGACAGGGTAGGGGAAGATACGCAGTATTTT	CATNLDRVGEDTQYF
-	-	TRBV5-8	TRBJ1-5	TGTGCCAGCAGCTTACCTGGGGTTAATGGCAATCAGCCCCAGCATTTT	CASSLPGVNGNQPQHF
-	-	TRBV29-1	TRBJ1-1	TGCAGCGCGTCCGTGGGAGCGGCGGTGAACACTGAAGCTTTCTTT	CSASVGAAVNTEAFF
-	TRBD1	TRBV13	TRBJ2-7	TGTGCCAGCAGCTCGGACAGGGCCCGGGCCTCCTACGAGCAGTACTTC	CASSSDRARASYEQYF
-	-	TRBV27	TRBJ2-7	TGTGCCAGCAGTTTGAGGGGTCCCACCTACGAGCAGTACTTC	CASSLRGPTYEQYF
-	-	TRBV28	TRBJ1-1	TGTGCCAGCAGTTTATGGGACTCCGGAGCATTGAACACTGAAGCTTTCTTT	CASSLWDSGALNTEAFF
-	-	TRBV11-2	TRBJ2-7	TGTGCCAGCAGCTTAGCGGCGGTCTACGAGCAGTACTTC	CASSLAAVYEQYF
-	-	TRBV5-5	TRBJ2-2	TGTGCCAGCAGCGAGGACTTACAGGGCTTCGGGGAGCTGTTTTTT	CASSEDLQGFGELFF
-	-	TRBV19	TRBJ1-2	TGTGCCAGTAGTATTACTTTTGAGGGAGGCTACACCTTC	CASSITFEGGYTF
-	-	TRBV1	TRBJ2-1	TGCACCAGCAGCCAAGAAAATCGGAGGGGACCCAGCTACAATGAGCAGTTCTTC	CTSSQENRRGPSYNEQFF
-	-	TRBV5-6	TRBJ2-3	TGTGCCAGCAGCTTGGGTGGGGTGCCCGATACGCAGTATTTT	CASSLGGVPDTQYF
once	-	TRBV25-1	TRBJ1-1	TGTGCCAGCACGGCCTACAGGGATTTGAACACTGAAGCTTTCTTT	CASTAYRDLNTEAFF
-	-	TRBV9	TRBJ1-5	TGTGCCAGCAGCGTAGGCTTGAGCAATCAGCCCCAGCATTTT	CASSVGLSNQPQHF
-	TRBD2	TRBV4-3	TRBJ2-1	TGCGCCAGCAGCCAAGATGGGGCGGGAGGAGATGAGCAGTTCTTC	CASSQDGAGGDEQFF
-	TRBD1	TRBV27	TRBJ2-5	TGTGCCAGCAGTGCCCGGGACAGGGAGAGAGAGACCCAGTACTTC	CASSARDRERETQYF
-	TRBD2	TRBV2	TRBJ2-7	TGTGCCAGCGGACTAGCGGGAGTCGAGCAGTACTTC	CASGLAGVEQYF
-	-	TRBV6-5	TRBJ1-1	TGTGCCAGCAGTTACGCCGAGGGTCGGACTGAAGCTTTCTTT	CASSYAEGRTEAFF
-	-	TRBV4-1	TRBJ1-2	TGCGCCAGCAGCCAAGATTTTGGAGGGGGAGACGGCTACACCTTC	CASSQDFGGGDGYTF
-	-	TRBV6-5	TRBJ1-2	TGTGCCAGCAATTCGGGACTGCTCCTCGACGGCTACACCTTC	CASNSGLLLDGYTF
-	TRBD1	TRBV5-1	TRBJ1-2	TGCGCCAGCGGGGGGACAGGGGATCTGAATGGCTACACCTTC	CASGGTGDLNGYTF
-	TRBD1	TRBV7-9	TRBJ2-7	TGTGCCAGCAGCATCCGGACAGGGGACGAGCAGTACTTC	CASSIRTGDEQYF
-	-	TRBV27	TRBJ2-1	TGTGCCAGCAGTTTCGCGGGGGCAGGGACGGAAGACAATGAGCAGTTCTTC	CASSFAGAGTEDNEQFF
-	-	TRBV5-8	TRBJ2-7	TGTGCCAGCAGTTTGGGGCAGGCCCCCGACTTC	CASSLGQAPDF
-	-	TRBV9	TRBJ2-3	TGTGCCAGCAGCGCCCTAAGACAGGTAGATACGCAGTATTTT	CASSALRQVDTQYF
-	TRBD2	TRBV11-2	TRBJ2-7	TGTGCCAGCAGCGGGATCTATGGGACTAGCGGGGTATACGAGCAGTACTTC	CASSGIYGTSGVYEQYF
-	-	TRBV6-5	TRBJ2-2	TGTGCCAGCAGTTACTCTACAGAGACCGGGGAGCTGTTTTTT	CASSYSTETGELFF
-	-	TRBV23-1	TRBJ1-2	TGCGCCAGCAGTCAAGGGGCGAGACAGGTCCGAGGGTTCACCTTC	CASSQGARQVRGFTF
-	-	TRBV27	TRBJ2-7	TGTGCCAGCAGTTTATCGTCAGGGGGCGGGGGGTACGAGCAGTACTTC	CASSLSSGGGGYEQYF
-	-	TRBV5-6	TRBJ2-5	TGTGCCAGCAGCATGAGCGTTAGTGGGGTGGAGACCCAGTACTTC	CASSMSVSGVETQYF
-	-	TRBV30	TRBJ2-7	TGTGCCTCAGGAGGGGTACACTACGAGCAGTACTTC	CASGGVHYEQYF
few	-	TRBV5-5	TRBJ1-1	TGTGCCAGCAGCTCATACTCCCAGGGAGGGAACACTGAAGCTTTCTTT	CASSSYSQGGNTEAFF
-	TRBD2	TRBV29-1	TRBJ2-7	TGCAGCGTCCTACTAGCGGGGGACAATCTCTACGAGCAGTACTTC	CSVLLAGDNLYEQYF
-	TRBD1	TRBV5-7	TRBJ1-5	TGTGCCAGCAGCTTTAACAGGGGTAGCAATCAGCCCCAGCATTTT	CASSFNRGSNQPQHF
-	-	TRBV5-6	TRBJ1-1	TGTGCCAGCAGCTTGATAAGGACTGAAGCTTTCTTT	CASSLIRTEAFF
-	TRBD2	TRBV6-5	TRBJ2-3	TGTGCCAGCAGTTACTCATCAGCGGGAGCGGCAGATACGCAGTATTTT	CASSYSSAGAADTQYF
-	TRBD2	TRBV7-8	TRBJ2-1	TGTGCCAGCAGCTCCCTTCTCTATCTAGCGGGGGGGTACAATGAGCAGTTCTTC	CASSSLLYLAGGYNEQFF
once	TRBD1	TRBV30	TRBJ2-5	TGTGCCTGGAGTGTACTAGGACAGGTTGCCCAAGAGACCCAGTACTTC	CAWSVLGQVAQETQYF
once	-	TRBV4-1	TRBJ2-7	TGCGCCAGCAGCCAAGGGGGTGAGGCTCTCGAGCAGTACTTC	CASSQGGEALEQYF
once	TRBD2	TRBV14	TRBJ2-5	TGTGCCAGCAGCCCGGAGACTAGCGGGAGCCCCTTTCGAGAGACCCAGTACTTC	CASSPETSGSPFRETQYF